Given below is one T cell receptor beta chain in context. Assay: immunoSEQ multiplex PCR; the TCRdb copy retains only in-frame clones and omits some. The repertoire holds around 40,000 clones, with about nine tenths as singletons. The treatment was: randomized to nivolumab then ipilimumab (arm A) or the reverse (arm B). Patients had received no earlier DNA-damaging chemotherapy. CDR1 and CDR2 from the germline V gene are MNHEY and SMNVEV (reference sequence). V dropped 1 base and J dropped 7; count of bases not matched to a gene: 9. The length of the CDR3 is 17 residues. This specimen comes from a study of sequential checkpoint blockade in melanoma. About the research overall: Patients were randomized 1:1 to nivolumab-then-ipilimumab or ipilimumab-then-nivolumab first-line.

The input for sequencing was CD8+ T cells sorted from blood (inferred from file names), taken from a patient given nivolumab and ipilimumab in sequence. V usage is TRBV27 and J usage is TRBJ2-2; TRBD2 aligns across 10 bases. The source is a human donor with melanoma. The CDR3 spells CASSLWASGSSDGELFF. The CDR3 nucleotides read TGTGCCAGCAGTTTATGGGCTAGCGGGAGCTCGGACGGGGAGCTGTTTTTT.